Below, one TCR beta chain is given with its context. This specimen comes from a study of blood T cell repertoires in COVID-19. The wider study: There were acute and convalescent COVID-19 samples, and they came from the United States, Italy and Spain. T cells, B-cell-depleted T cells, or PBMCs provided the cDNA or gDNA that served as material.

Per the study methods: Estimates of nucleated cell counts were drawn from the amplification of reference gene primers. The assay was immunoSEQ multiplex PCR, and TCRdb's table has in-frame clones only and misses some. The V and J calls and clone size come from that table; D and trimming were worked out from the DNA. The sample lists 70,000 to 80,000 clones; approximately 80% were seen once. The specimen sequenced was peripheral blood. The source is a man aged 45-60 years with acute or convalescent COVID-19.

CDR3 in amino acids: CASSLGQGDFGMNTEAFF. The CDR3 bases are TGTGCCAGCAGCTTAGGACAGGGCGACTTTGGAATGAACACTGAAGCTTTCTTT. This chain links TRBV11-2 with TRBJ1-1; 7 bases agree with TRBD1. V was clipped by 1 base and J by 0 bases; unmatched bases: 11. Germline V gene sequence: CDR1 SGHAT, CDR2 FQNNGV. CDR3 length: 18 amino acids.